This entry is about one T cell receptor beta chain. No antigen is known for it. These data originate in a study of persistence of HIV-infected CD4 T cells. Nonspecific anti-CD3/anti-CD28 bead stimulation represents the broad CD4+ T cell repertoire. Responding CD4+ T cells were sorted by upregulation of both CD40 ligand and CD69. CD4+ T cell counts exceeded 400 cells/uL; CMV serology was positive. Anti-CD28/CD49d costimulation, CD40-blocking antibody and enfuvirtide were given to CD8-depleted PBMCs for 15 to 20 hours. The libraries were made with immunoSEQ version 4 in survey mode. Only in-frame clones appear in the TCRdb table, and some are missing; sequencing was by immunoSEQ multiplex PCR. The profile covers 40,000 to 55,000 clones, with 75% to 90% appearing a single time and more than 2.5% taken by the ten largest. The CDR3 covers 14 residues. V was clipped by 8 bases and J by 6 bases; unmatched bases: 11. Germline CDR1 and CDR2: LNHDA and SQIVND (reference sequence).

This specimen consisted of CD4+ T cells sorted from PBMCs after roughly 17-hour stimulation, obtained from a patient who received antiretroviral therapy. V usage is TRBV19 and J usage is TRBJ2-7, with 9 nucleotides matching TRBD1. The TCR sequence derives from an adult woman with HIV who was CMV-seropositive. CDR3 residues: CASESLTGGGEQYF. CDR3 coding DNA: TGTGCCAGTGAATCACTCACAGGGGGCGGCGAGCAGTACTTC. Variable domain in full (rest from reference TRBV19 and TRBJ2-7): DGGITQSPKYLFRKEGQNVTLSCEQNLNHDAMYWYRQDPGQGLRLIYYSQIVNDFQKGDIAEGYSVSREKKESFPLTVTSAQKNPTAFYLCASESLTGGGEQYFGPGTRLTVT.